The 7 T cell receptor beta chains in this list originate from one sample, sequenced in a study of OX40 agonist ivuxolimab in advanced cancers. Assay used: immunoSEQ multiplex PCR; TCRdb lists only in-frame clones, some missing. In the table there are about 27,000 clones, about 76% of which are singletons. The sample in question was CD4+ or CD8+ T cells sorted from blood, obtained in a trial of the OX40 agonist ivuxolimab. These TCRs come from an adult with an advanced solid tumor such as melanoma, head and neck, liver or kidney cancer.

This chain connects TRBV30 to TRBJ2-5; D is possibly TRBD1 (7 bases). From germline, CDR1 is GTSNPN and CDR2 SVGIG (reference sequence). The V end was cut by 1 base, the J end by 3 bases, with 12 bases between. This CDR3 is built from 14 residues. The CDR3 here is CAWSGRGEKETQYF. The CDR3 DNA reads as TGTGCCTGGAGTGGCAGGGGGGAAAAAGAGACCCAGTACTTC. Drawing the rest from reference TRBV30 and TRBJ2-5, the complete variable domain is SQTIHQWPATLVQPVGSPLSLECTVEGTSNPNLYWYRQAAGRGLQLLFYSVGIGQISSEVPQNLSASRPQDRQFILSSKKLLLSDSGFYLCAWSGRGEKETQYFGPGTRLLVL.

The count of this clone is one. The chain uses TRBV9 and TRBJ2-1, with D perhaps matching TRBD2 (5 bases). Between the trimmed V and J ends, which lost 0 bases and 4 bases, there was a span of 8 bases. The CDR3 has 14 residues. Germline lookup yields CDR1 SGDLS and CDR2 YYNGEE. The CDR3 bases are TGTGCCAGCAGCGTAGGAGACTATTACAATGAGCAGTTCTTC. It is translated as CASSVGDYYNEQFF.

For the CDR3, the DNA is TGTGCCAGCAGCCTGAGGCAGGGTGGGTACAATGAGCAGTTCTTC. The encoded protein is CASSLRQGGYNEQFF. V gene TRBV13 combines with J gene TRBJ2-1; D perhaps matches TRBD1 (5 bases). Germline assignment: CDR1 PRHDT and CDR2 FYEKMQ (reference sequence). The CDR3 length is 15 residues. V shed 5 bases and J shed 4 bases, with 15 bases lying between them.

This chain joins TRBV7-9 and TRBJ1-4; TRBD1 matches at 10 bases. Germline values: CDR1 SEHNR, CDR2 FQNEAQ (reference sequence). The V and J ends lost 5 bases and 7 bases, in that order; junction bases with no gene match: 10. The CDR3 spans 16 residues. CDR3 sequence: CASSPKRWDRGEKLFF. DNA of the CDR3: TGTGCCAGCAGCCCCAAGCGCTGGGACAGGGGTGAAAAACTGTTTTTT.

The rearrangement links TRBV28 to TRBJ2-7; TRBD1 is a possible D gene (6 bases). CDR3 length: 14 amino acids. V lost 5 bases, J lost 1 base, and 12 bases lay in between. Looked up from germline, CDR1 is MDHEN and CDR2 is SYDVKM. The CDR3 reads CASSDFRGSYEQYF. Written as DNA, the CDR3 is TGTGCCAGCAGTGATTTCAGGGGTTCCTACGAGCAGTACTTC. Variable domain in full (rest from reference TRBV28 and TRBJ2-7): DVKVTQSSRYLVKRTGEKVFLECVQDMDHENMFWYRQDPGLGLRLIYFSYDVKMKEKGDIPEGYSVSREKKERFSLILESASTNQTSMYLCASSDFRGSYEQYFGPGTRLTVT.

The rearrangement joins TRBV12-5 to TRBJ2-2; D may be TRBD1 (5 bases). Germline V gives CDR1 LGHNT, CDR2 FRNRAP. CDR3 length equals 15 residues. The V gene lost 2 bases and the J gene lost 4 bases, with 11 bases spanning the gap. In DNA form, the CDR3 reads TGTGCTAGTGGTTTGTGGGGCGTTGGCACCGGGGAGCTGTTTTTT. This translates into CASGLWGVGTGELFF.

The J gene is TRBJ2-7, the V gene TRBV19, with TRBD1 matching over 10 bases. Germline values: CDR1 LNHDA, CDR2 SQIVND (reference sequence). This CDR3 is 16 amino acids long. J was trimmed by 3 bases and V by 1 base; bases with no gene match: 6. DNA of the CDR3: TGTGCCAGTAGTATAGGGGGACAGGGGTTTGTCTACGAGCAGTACTTC. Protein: CASSIGGQGFVYEQYF.